Each of the 11 T cell receptor beta chains below was sequenced from the same sample in a study of T cell responses to AZD1222 COVID-19 vaccine. This table comes from immunoSEQ multiplex PCR, and its TCRdb copy is limited to in-frame clones, with some not included. Here the sample spans around 150,000 clones, around 89% being singletons. Sequencing was performed on peripheral blood, taken on day 0 of AZD1222 vaccination. The source is an adult in good health.

The chain recombines TRBV19 with TRBJ2-1; 7 nucleotides agree with TRBD2. V shed 11 bases, J shed 10 bases, and the junction held 14 bases outside the gene matches. Germline V gene sequence: CDR1 LNHDA, CDR2 SQIVND (reference sequence). CDR3 length equals 13 residues. The CDR3 reads CAGMGGSKVEQFF. As DNA, the CDR3 is TGTGCCGGGATGGGCGGGAGTAAGGTGGAGCAGTTCTTC.

The chain recombines TRBV10-3 with TRBJ2-3; TRBD2 matches at 11 bases. V lost 6 bases, J lost 4 bases, and 6 bases stayed unmatched. Germline-derived CDR1 and CDR2 are ENHRY and SYGVKD. This CDR3 region has 15 residues. The CDR3 nucleotides are TGTGCCATCAGGTCACTAGCGGGAGAGGCAGATACGCAGTATTTT. Protein sequence: CAIRSLAGEADTQYF.

The chain employs TRBV27 and TRBJ2-4; D might be TRBD2 (6 bases). Germline V CDR1 and CDR2: MNHEY, SMNVEV (reference sequence). Trimming shortened V by 2 bases and J by 7 bases, and 21 bases separated the two germline ends. This CDR3 has 17 amino acids. The CDR3 nucleotides read TGTGCCAGCAGTTTAGAATTTCGGGCAGGAGGGTTTAACATTCAGTACTTC. This codes for CASSLEFRAGGFNIQYF.

This clone was counted a few times. The chain is built from TRBV28 and TRBJ1-1; a possible D gene is TRBD1 (5 bases). The germline V gene has CDR1 MDHEN and CDR2 SYDVKM. The CDR3 sequence is 14 residues long. Trimming removed 10 bases at V and 1 base at J, with 16 bases between. CDR3 nucleotide sequence: TGTGCCACCGGGACCTCTTCGTGGAACACTGAAGCTTTCTTT. Its translation: CATGTSSWNTEAFF.

In its sample, this clone was seen a few times. The V call is TRBV6-2 or TRBV6-3, the J call TRBJ2-3; D is ambiguous. The germline CDR1 and CDR2 sequences are MNHEY and SVGEGT. CDR3 length: 13 residues. The V and J ends lost 2 bases and 6 bases respectively, with 9 bases between them. The CDR3 DNA is TGTGCCAGCAGTTACAGGGTTGAGGATACGCAGTATTTT. Translating it yields CASSYRVEDTQYF.

V is TRBV6-5 and J is TRBJ2-1; D is undetermined. This CDR3 has 13 residues. Germline CDR1 is MNHEY and CDR2 is SVGAGI. Trimming removed 6 bases at V and 2 bases at J, with 8 bases between. CDR3 DNA sequence: TGTGCCAGCAGCTACCGACCCTACAATGAGCAGTTCTTC. This sequence encodes CASSYRPYNEQFF.

The V gene is TRBV7-3, the J gene TRBJ1-1, with D possibly matching TRBD1 (5 bases). CDR3 size: 13 residues. V shed 2 bases and J shed 5 bases, with 9 bases lying between them. Germline CDR1 and CDR2: SGHTA and FQGTGA. The CDR3 bases are TGTGCCAGCAGCTTAGGTGGGGGGACTGAAGCTTTCTTT. Protein product: CASSLGGGTEAFF.

This sequence joins TRBV5-1 and TRBJ2-1; D is uncertain. Germline V lookup: CDR1 SGHRS, CDR2 YFSETQ. This CDR3 has 14 amino acids. V was trimmed by 1 base and J by 3 bases, leaving 8 bases between them. The CDR3 region is CASSLMMNYNEQFF. For the CDR3, the DNA is TGCGCCAGCAGCTTGATGATGAACTACAATGAGCAGTTCTTC.

V gene TRBV27 combines with J gene TRBJ1-1; 7 bases line up with TRBD1. Germline CDR1 MNHEY, CDR2 SMNVEV (reference sequence). The CDR3 is 13 residues long. Germline trimming cut 7 bases from V and 0 bases from J; bases unmatched to any gene: 2. This CDR3 reads CASTGTVNTEAFF. The CDR3 DNA reads as TGTGCCAGCACCGGGACAGTGAACACTGAAGCTTTCTTT.

This chain joins TRBV5-1 and TRBJ1-1; a weak D match, TRBD1 (5 bases). This CDR3 contains 17 residues. CDR1 is SGHRS and CDR2 is YFSETQ in the germline V gene. Trimming cost V 0 bases and J 3 bases, with 18 bases left between them. CDR3 coding DNA: TGCGCCAGCAGCTTGGCCGAGGGGCGGTCTATTGACACTGAAGCTTTCTTT. This translates into CASSLAEGRSIDTEAFF.

Only a few counts were recorded for this clone. DNA of the CDR3: TGTGCCAGCAGCTTAAATCAGGGGGCGGTTGGCTACACCTTC. This sequence encodes CASSLNQGAVGYTF. The J gene is TRBJ1-2, the V gene TRBV5-6; 8 positions match TRBD1. The CDR3 covers 14 residues. CDR1 is SGHDT and CDR2 is YYEEEE in the germline V gene. The trim removed 2 bases at V and 7 bases at J, leaving 7 bases unmatched.